This record looks at one TCR beta chain sequence and its context. This clone was counted ten times or more. Its antigen is not yet known. Base qualities are not at hand, and no much larger clone is one base apart. The data originate from a study of shared clonotypes between healthy human individuals (dated by TCRdb to 2018 to 2021). For the study in its entirety: A few men and two women, aged 18 to 49 years, made up the cohort. To estimate repertoire size and how much clonotype sharing occurs between individuals, the study deeply sequenced the blood TCR repertoires of several healthy adults. To increase sequencing depth and limit assay-specific biases, TCR repertoire library preparation and sequencing were carried out by different laboratories using diverse techniques. Per donor, leukapheresis produced somewhere between about 0.8 and 9.5 billion PBMCs.

Using the deep immunoSEQ assay, multiplex PCR amplified TCR CDR3 regions from genomic DNA. For each cell subset, the extracted genomic DNA was distributed evenly across all wells of several immunoSEQ 96-well plates, and each plate served as one replicate. For unsorted PBMC, each replicate PCR was loaded with about 300 ng genomic DNA, equivalent to 25,000 to 35,000 T cell genomes. Ten immunoSEQ deep assay plates were used to sequence the unsorted PBMC genomic DNA. The purified libraries were quantified using a Qubit 3.0 fluorometer, sized with a Bioanalyzer 2100, and then quantified again using the KAPA Library Quantification kit. Every immunoSEQ 96-well plate was sequenced on a dedicated single-read 150-cycle Illumina NextSeq 550 flow cell. The study's own analysis went as follows. The immunoSEQ output contained only junctional sequences without quality scores, so filtering could not match that applied to full-length reads. Sequences were annotated with PyIR, a Python wrapper for IgBLAST v1.9, and V/J genes and CDR3 were assigned using IMGT germline references. Reads were filtered out if the reads had weak V/J assignments (E-value above 1e-6), no CDR3, stop codons, out-of-frame junctions, or ambiguous translated residues. V3J clonotypes were defined by identical inferred V gene, J gene, and CDR3 amino acid sequence. To compute the percentage overlap between repertoires, the number of shared unique clonotypes was divided by the size of the smaller repertoire. Repertoire richness was assessed with RTK rarefaction, the Chao1 estimator, and Recon v2.1 estimates of unobserved clonotypes. Held by TCRdb, this immuneACCESS table contains in-frame sequences only and omits some clones. Under half of the omission traces to an unresolved V gene where checked; the cause of the rest is unknown. V and J calls and clone size are as listed in that table; D and trimming were resolved from the DNA. The table for this sample lists approximately 470,000 clones; approximately 80% of them were counted only once. The top ten clones comprise more than 10% of the sample.

What the study reported, not specific to this receptor: Sampling was restricted to blood, and TCR repertoires in tissue are likely to differ from TCR repertoires in blood. Pairwise subsampling indicated that sequencing depth was expected to affect the degree of clonotype sharing among donors. Because the study included a small number of donors, the genetic and exposure-history diversity represented was limited.

Healthy HIV-negative adults with no recently reported acute infections or vaccinations were included as donors. All donors were Caucasian adults living in Nashville, Tennessee, USA. For unsorted samples, about 90 million PBMCs were counted, and genomic DNA was extracted using the QIAamp DNA Blood Mini kit. Blood was collected by leukapheresis, and PBMCs were isolated by Ficoll-Histopaque density gradient centrifugation and then cryopreserved in liquid nitrogen vapor phase. The sequenced sample was PBMCs. The source of this sequence is a woman in her thirties or forties in good health. Some clones in this sample may be carry-over from other donors' samples.

The DNA sequence follows: TGTGCCAGCAGTCCGCAGGGGAACGGGGGAAACACCGGGGAGCTGTTTTTT. Translation gives CASSPQGNGGNTGELFF. Rearrangement joined TRBV6-4 to TRBJ2-2; the D gene could be TRBD1 or TRBD2, each one agreeing over 6 bases. CDR1 and CDR2, looked up from the germline V gene, are MRHNA and SNTAGT. V gives up 5 bases and J gives up 2 bases, and the segment between their germline ends measures 18 bases. Including cysteine and phenylalanine, the CDR3 has 17 amino acids. Only CDR3 DNA remains: 51 bases, in frame from the first base.